A selection of T cell receptor beta chains follows, all from one sample in a study of T cell repertoires in cytomegalovirus infection. TCRdb called the reads again in MiXCR, with one record for every CDR3 protein. The data hold roughly 280,000 distinct CDR3 sequences, with 20% to 25% observed a single time. These TCRs are of unknown antigen specificity. This sample comprised cultured PBMCs, obtained from culture after CMV antigen stimulation. The receptors were gathered from a human donor in good health (CMV status not recorded). Some clones in this sample may be carry-over from other donors' samples. Each CDR3 is given with its conserved first and last residue. Each record gives: J gene, V gene, CDR3 protein.

TRBJ2-7,TRBV6-2/TRBV6-3,CASSLLLSLGRLAGAKVSYEQYF
TRBJ2-3,TRBV7-2,CASSLEPAGGPVDTQYF
TRBJ1-6,TRBV25-1,CASSELGYNSPLHF
TRBJ2-2,TRBV7-9,CASSLAGVRTGELFF
TRBJ2-5,TRBV12-3/TRBV12-4,CASSLAGQTQYF
TRBJ2-2,TRBV18,CASSRASFLAPNTGELFF
TRBJ2-1,TRBV7-9,CASSFTAGETINEQFF
TRBJ2-3,TRBV7-6,CASSSLDETHSSTDTQYF
TRBJ1-2,TRBV11-2,CASSLTSRDYGYTF
TRBJ2-3,TRBV30,CAWRSGVGLDTQYF
TRBJ2-7,TRBV7-9,CASSPPLTWTYEQYF
TRBJ2-2,TRBV5-1,CASSPILSATGELFF
TRBJ1-5,TRBV12-3/TRBV12-4,CASSLGGSLNQPQHF
TRBJ1-3,TRBV12-3/TRBV12-4,CASSGQGGGNTIYF
TRBJ2-3,TRBV7-2,CASSTRRGPGDTQYF
TRBJ2-2,TRBV5-1,CASSPPEIGELFF
TRBJ2-7,TRBV12-3/TRBV12-4,CASSFRYEQYF
TRBJ2-1,TRBV11-3,CASSLGGLAGRNEQFF
TRBJ1-5,TRBV20-1,CSANRQNSNQPQHF
TRBJ1-5,TRBV6-2/TRBV6-3,CASSYSRQMNSNQPQHF
TRBJ2-3,TRBV7-2,CASRSSGNLMDTQYF
TRBJ2-1,TRBV5-1,CASSLAQGYEQFF
TRBJ2-6,TRBV7-2,CASSFPGANVLTF
TRBJ1-2,TRBV7-8,CASSLAAGNYGYTF
TRBJ1-1,TRBV7-6,CASSSPPEWEAFF
TRBJ2-7,TRBV6-1,CASSEELWGSAYEQYF
TRBJ2-7,TRBV24-1,CATRKAAGSYEQYF
TRBJ1-5,TRBV19,CASSTPAGGRLDQPQHF
TRBJ2-2,TRBV20-1,CSASRLAGNTGELFF
TRBJ2-2,TRBV7-2,CASRLRGTGELFF
TRBJ1-3,TRBV6-6,CASQQGASVGNTIYF
TRBJ1-4,TRBV27,CASSPTAAVNEKLFF
TRBJ2-3,TRBV7-2,CASSFLTGDSDTQYF
TRBJ1-2,TRBV7-9,CASSGDSGGGYTF
TRBJ1-1,TRBV7-2,CASSPGLEAFF
TRBJ2-1,TRBV6-2/TRBV6-3,CASNRARYNEQFF
TRBJ2-1,TRBV6-5,CASSYEAHSYNEQFF
TRBJ2-5,TRBV27,CASSSGIWETQYF
TRBJ2-3,TRBV27,CASSSPSGRAVDTQYF
TRBJ2-1,TRBV6-2/TRBV6-3,CASSYMATRNEQFF
TRBJ2-5,TRBV7-2,CASSLVLGGGETQYF
TRBJ1-2,TRBV27,CASREGGVRVNYGYTF
TRBJ2-6,TRBV2,CASSDGANVLTF
TRBJ1-2,TRBV7-9,CASSRDGTGDGTNYGYTF